This entry features one TCR beta chain sequence. The antigen it binds to is not known. No much larger clonotype is one base removed from it; base qualities were not supplied. This sample was taken from a study of blood T cells in healthy people across ages (dated by TCRdb to 2013 to 2016). About the study as a whole: Template switching captured roughly one uniquely barcoded TCR beta cDNA molecule per two T cells in model experiments. The study measured age-related changes in TCR beta repertoire diversity using deep sequencing normalized with unique cDNA molecular identifiers. Donors were grouped into four age groups: young (average about 15 years), middle-aged (about 40), aged (roughly 62) and long-lived (roughly 80). To avoid experimental bias, donors of different ages were randomly spread across the sequencing lanes. Using the same blood draw, the study looked at two additional independent replicas of 1 million unique cDNA reads for two donors, one aged 18 to 29 and the other aged 80 or older.

Sequences DFQATT (CDR1) and SNEGSKA (CDR2) are obtained from the germline V gene (reference sequence). Clipping removes 3 bases from V and 0 bases from J, with 8 as the unmatched junction base count. The CDR3 goes from the cysteine to the phenylalanine over 16 residues. Here the CDR3 DNA is all that survives: 48 bases in frame from base 1. Receptor amplification or capture employed 5' RACE. The sample was run on an Illumina HiSeq 2500. A second PCR of about 7 to 12 cycles was performed with a sample-barcoded 5' primer and a J-beta primer mix. Each TCR beta cDNA molecule received a unique molecular identifier from a template-switch 5' adaptor carrying 12 random nucleotides. At least 3 million CDR3-containing paired-end reads were obtained from each sample. First-strand cDNA synthesis was performed from all RNA using the Mint cDNA synthesis kit, with priming by a TRBC-specific oligonucleotide. All cDNA was treated with uracil-DNA glycosylase and then went through a first 18-cycle PCR with the universal primers M1SS and BC2_uni_R. For the original study's pipeline: For normalization, 1 million high-quality reads were randomly selected from each sample, with every read carrying a distinct molecular identifier. Instead of being binned into consensus sequences, reads with shared molecular identifiers were discarded. MiTCR, run with a Q25 quality threshold and the strictest error-elimination algorithm, handled CDR3 identification, clonotype clustering and error correction. Lower-bound total TCR beta diversity was estimated with a nonparametric unseen species model using Euler transformation. Clones were called with MiXCR by TCRdb after fastp trimmed the public reads at Q25, and only in-frame beta chains were retained. Rows merge per CDR3 protein into single entries with the most common DNA and genes. The V and J calls, along with clone size, are taken from TCRdb and not from the paper's own processing. The sample table contains approximately 1.5 million distinct CDR3 sequences; only one count was recorded for approximately 32% of them. The ten top clones hold about 11% of the sample.

The 40 or so donors, aged 6 to 90 years, were systemically healthy Caucasian individuals from Russia. Each donor gave about 11 milliliters of peripheral blood, drawn into EDTA-treated Vacutainer tubes. Ficoll-Paque density-gradient centrifugation was used to isolate PBMCs, with at least 7 million per sample. Trizol reagent was used to extract total RNA from PBMCs, with at least 6 micrograms per sample. For every donor, an aliquot of PBMCs went through flow cytometry to measure the percentages of naive CD45RAhigh/CD27high T cells. What the study reported, not specific to this receptor: Bulk unsorted PBMC profiling prevented conclusive comparison of naive and antigen-experienced compartments. Because the CMV infection status of the donors was unknown, age-related changes in expanded clonotypes may potentially have been confounded. Estimates of total diversity based on one million sequenced T cells were regarded as lower bounds and as underestimates. There was a strong correlation between observed TCR beta diversity and the percentage of naive T cells measured by flow cytometry. As age increased, observed TCR beta diversity per million T cells dropped in a roughly linear way, and a significant reduction was already evident by age 40. Compared with the aged group, the long-lived group had more naive CD4+ T cells, fewer expanded clones and increased TCR diversity, a pattern suggesting age selection.

Sequencing used blood. The chain couples TRBV20-1 to TRBJ2-1; TRBD1 aligns with 7 central bases. The sequence was obtained from a woman aged 25 to 39 in good health. The CDR3 protein: CSARHPGQTSYNEQFF. The nucleotides read TGCAGTGCTAGGCATCCGGGACAGACCTCCTACAATGAGCAGTTCTTC.